In this sample, the clone carrying this T cell receptor beta chain turned up a few times. The antigen remains unidentified. The data belong to a study of beta chain features in type 1 diabetes. Study outcomes and limitations: Type 1 diabetes patients had VDJ junctions that carried fewer insertions and more deletions. Equally in patients and controls, shorter templates might have been favored by PCR.

Per the germline V gene, CDR1 is MNHEY and CDR2 is SVGAGI. V lost 6 bases to trimming and J lost 4 bases, with 12 bases between them. There are 13 residues in the CDR3. All of the isolated RNA was reverse transcribed, so expressed TCRB transcripts were sequenced. Sequencing used immunoSEQ multiplex PCR; TCRdb keeps in-frame clones, though not all of them. The table records more than 110,000 clones, less than 9% of them present only once. The sequence came from a woman in her 30s in good health. The rearrangement links TRBV6-5 to TRBJ1-2; D is perhaps TRBD1 (6 bases). The source material was central memory CD4+ T cells from blood. This CDR3 reads CASSITGSYGYTF. The CDR3 nucleotides read TGTGCCAGCAGCATAACAGGGAGCTATGGCTACACCTTC.